The entry that follows covers one T cell receptor beta chain sequence. What it binds is unknown. These data belong to a study of a mutant IDH1 vaccine in newly diagnosed glioma. In the study overall: Treated patients, averaging roughly 40 years, were roughly 60% male and about 38% female. Patients' prior therapy spanned radiotherapy, temozolomide, or both; most underwent both.

V trimming: 6 bases; J trimming: 6 bases; junction bases outside the gene matches: 7. The germline V gene encodes CDR1 MDHEN and CDR2 SYDVKM. CDR3 length: 14 residues. Profiling relied on immunoSEQ multiplex PCR, and the TCRdb table lists in-frame clones only, not all of them. The sample lists roughly 99,000 clones; approximately 90% were seen once. Described time point: baseline, week 1 (first vaccination visit). Indicated treatment: pre-vaccination baseline after standard-of-care therapy. General study findings and limits: Patients mounted vaccine-induced immune responses in approximately 93% of cases. Top peripheral T cell clonotype shifts appeared unrelated to pseudoprogression.

V usage is TRBV28 and J usage is TRBJ1-5, with TRBD1 identical over 8 bases. This receptor was identified in a woman aged 50 to 60 with glioma. The sample was PBMCs, taken from a glioma patient treated with radiotherapy, temozolomide or both. The CDR3 loop reads CASRGGQVVQPQHF. The CDR3 DNA follows: TGTGCCAGCAGGGGGGGACAGGTCGTTCAGCCCCAGCATTTT.